The TCR beta chain under discussion was sequenced for a study of low-dose radiotherapy and immunotherapy resistance in tumors. Study overall: The schedule for Cohort 2 used 1 Gy per fraction every two weeks, which added up to 13 Gy over 26 weeks. Oral administration of aspirin 300 mg daily occurred for four cycles, commencing at cycle 1 day 1.

Alpha- and beta-chain coverage of first-strand cDNA came from TRAV- and TRBV-specific primers. Over about 19 PCR cycles, TCRs were amplified from a constant-region primer and V-primer adapter. Using its own MiXCR run on the reads, TCRdb lists one record per CDR3 protein. Altogether 57,000 or so distinct CDR3 sequences are present, 25% being singletons, with the ten largest covering about 6%. Germline loops: CDR1 SEHNR, CDR2 FQNEAQ (reference sequence). The CDR3 runs to 13 residues. Trimming shortened V by 6 bases and J by 1 base, and 10 bases separated the two germline ends. Time point: before trial treatment. Qualifying patients carried advanced solid tumors devoid of tumor-infiltrating lymphocytes. Many counts were recorded for this clonotype.

This sequence joins TRBV7-9 and TRBJ2-7; perhaps TRBD2 as D (6 bases). Sample: PBMCs, taken before treatment. This sequence originates from a male donor with prostate cancer. The CDR3 coding sequence is TGTGCCAGCAGGTCGGGGGTGTCCTACGAGCAGTACTTC. Translating it yields CASRSGVSYEQYF.